This TCR beta chain comes out of a study of T cell responses to AZD1222 COVID-19 vaccine (dated by TCRdb to about 2021). Background for the entire study: TCR sequencing was performed for 230 to 250 trial participants, of whom around 200 were given two doses of AZD1222 and around 25 were given two doses of MenACWY control vaccine. Trial participants were enrolled by age into 18-55, 56-69 and 70-plus year subgroups, with about 150, 28 and 57 TCR-sequenced participants respectively. Findings and caveats that apply to the study as a whole: Epitopes outside the regions mutated in the B.1.351 and B.1.1.7 variants were reportedly recognized by nearly half of the unique spike-specific TCRs. Because no day 14 peak-response samples were available, the repertoires could be characterized only after the peak T cell response. The 56-69-year group was small, and its depth increase did not reach significance, likely because of low power. Only five to seven AZD1222 recipients were SARS-CoV-2 seropositive at baseline, limiting conclusions about previously exposed vaccinees. The whole spike protein was spanned by vaccine-associated CD4 TCRs, and dominant responses were seen in regions 160-218 and 743-854. Most participants were white British and females outnumbered males, and the authors suggested that clonal diversity may have been underestimated. A significant rise in spike-specific TCR breadth and depth was observed after two AZD1222 doses relative to day 0 and relative to MenACWY recipients.

The CDR3 regions of human TCRbeta chains were analyzed by immunosequencing. The original methods were these. Repertoire TCRs were matched against a reference library of SARS-CoV-2-specific TCRs generated with the MIRA antigen-specificity platform. Breadth was defined as the fraction of unique TCRs that were SARS-CoV-2-associated, and depth was defined as the fraction of total T cells that were SARS-CoV-2-associated. Using the MIRA data, each spike-specific TCR was assigned both to the spike region to which the TCR was reactive and to a CD4 or CD8 class. Log10-transformed breadth and depth values were compared by one-way ANOVA with Sidak's multiple comparisons tests. The source is immuneACCESS, and TCRdb retained only in-frame sequences with V and J called. Part of the clones is not carried over; for the studies checked, unresolved V genes explain less than half of this, and the remainder is unexplained. V, J and clone size were drawn from that table, and D and trimming were deduced from the DNA. In all, the sample holds approximately 77,000 clones, and approximately 90% of those were seen once. The top ten clonotypes cover about 7.1% of the sample.

Per the publication, the time point label means: baseline before first vaccination. Reading the label with the study, this specimen's treatment or condition is: meningococcal conjugate vaccine given as trial control. Vaccinee samples came from UK trials COV001 and COV002, including a single-blind randomized controlled phase 2/3 trial of AZD1222 (ChAdOx1 nCoV-19) in healthy adults. Trial participant PBMC samples were collected at day 0 and day 28 after the second dose for TCRbeta chain sequencing. The germline V gene encodes CDR1 SGHTA and CDR2 FQGNSA. Germline trimming amounts to 5 bases on V and 2 bases on J, with 4 as the count of junction bases outside the gene matches. The CDR3 has 15 amino acids, counting the end cysteine and phenylalanine. This entry keeps only the CDR3 DNA: 45 bases, framed from base 1. As to this clone: The antigen it binds to is not known. Base qualities are missing; no much larger clone stands one base away.

In this chain, TRBV7-2 is recombined with TRBJ2-3; 10 bases in between match TRBD2. This material consisted of peripheral blood, taken on day 0 of MenACWY control vaccination. The clonotype originates from an adult in good health. The CDR3 sequence is CASSKLAGVTDTQYF. The DNA sequence follows: TGTGCCAGCAGCAAGCTAGCGGGAGTCACAGATACGCAGTATTTT.